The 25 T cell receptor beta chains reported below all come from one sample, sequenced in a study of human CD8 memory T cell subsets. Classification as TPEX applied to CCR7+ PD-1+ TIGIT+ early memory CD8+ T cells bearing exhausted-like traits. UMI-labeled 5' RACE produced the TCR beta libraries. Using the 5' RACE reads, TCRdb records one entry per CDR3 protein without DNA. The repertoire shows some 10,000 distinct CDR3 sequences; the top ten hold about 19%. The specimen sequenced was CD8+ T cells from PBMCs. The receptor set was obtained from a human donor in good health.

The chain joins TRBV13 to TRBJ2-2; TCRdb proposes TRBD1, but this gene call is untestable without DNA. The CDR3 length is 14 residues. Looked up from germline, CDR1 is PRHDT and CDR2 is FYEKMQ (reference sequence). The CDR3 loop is CASSLESRTGELFF.

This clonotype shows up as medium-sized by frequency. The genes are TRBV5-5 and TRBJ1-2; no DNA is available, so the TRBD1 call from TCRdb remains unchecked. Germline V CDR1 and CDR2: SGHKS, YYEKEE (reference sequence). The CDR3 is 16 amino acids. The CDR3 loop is CASSPGTGPVRDGYTF. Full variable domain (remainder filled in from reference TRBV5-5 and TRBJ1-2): DAGVTQSPTHLIKTRGQQVTLRCSPISGHKSVSWYQQVLGQGPQFIFQYYEKEERGRGNFPDRFSARQFPNYSSELNVNALLLGDSALYLCASSPGTGPVRDGYTFGSGTRLTVV.

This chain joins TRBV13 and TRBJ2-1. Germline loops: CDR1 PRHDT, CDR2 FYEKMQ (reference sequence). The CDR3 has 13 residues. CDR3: CASSVAADNEQFF.

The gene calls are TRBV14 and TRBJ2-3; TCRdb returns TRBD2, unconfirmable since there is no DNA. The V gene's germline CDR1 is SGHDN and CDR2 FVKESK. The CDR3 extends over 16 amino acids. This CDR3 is CASSQGPRRGTDTQYF.

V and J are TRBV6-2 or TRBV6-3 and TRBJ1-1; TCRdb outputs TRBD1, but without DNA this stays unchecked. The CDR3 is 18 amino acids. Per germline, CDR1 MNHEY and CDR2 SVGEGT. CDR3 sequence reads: CASSRPPGHQFLDTEAFF.

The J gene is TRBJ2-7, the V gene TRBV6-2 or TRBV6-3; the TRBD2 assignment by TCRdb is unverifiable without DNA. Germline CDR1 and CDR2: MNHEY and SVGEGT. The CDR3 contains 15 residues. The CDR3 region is CASSYSTSGSYEQYF.

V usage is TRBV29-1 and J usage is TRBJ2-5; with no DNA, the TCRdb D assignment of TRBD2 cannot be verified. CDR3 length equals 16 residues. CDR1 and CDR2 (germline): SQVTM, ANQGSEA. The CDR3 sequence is CSVEDGSSGLQETQYF.

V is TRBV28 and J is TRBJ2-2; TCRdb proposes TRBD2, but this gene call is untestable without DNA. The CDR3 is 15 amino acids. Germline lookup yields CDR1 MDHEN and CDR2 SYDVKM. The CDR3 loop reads CASSTSGRATGELFF.

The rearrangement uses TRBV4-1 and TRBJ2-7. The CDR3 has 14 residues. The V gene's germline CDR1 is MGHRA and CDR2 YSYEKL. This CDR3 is CASSAGGALYEQYF.

CDR3 amino acids: CASSAGNQPQHF. The chain carries TRBV9 and TRBJ1-5; the D gene TCRdb calls, TRBD1, cannot be checked with no DNA. This CDR3 region has 12 residues. In germline, CDR1 is SGDLS, CDR2 YYNGEE.

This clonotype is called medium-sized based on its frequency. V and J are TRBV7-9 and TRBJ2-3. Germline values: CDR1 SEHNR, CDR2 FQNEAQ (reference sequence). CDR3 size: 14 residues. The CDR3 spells CASSSDEITDTQYF.

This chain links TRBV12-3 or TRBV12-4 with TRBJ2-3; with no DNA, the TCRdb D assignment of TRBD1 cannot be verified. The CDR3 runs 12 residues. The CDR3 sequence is CASGGGTDTQYF.

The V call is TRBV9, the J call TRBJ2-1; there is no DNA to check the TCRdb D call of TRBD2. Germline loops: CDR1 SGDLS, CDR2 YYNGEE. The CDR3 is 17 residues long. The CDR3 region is CASSPLARSSSYNEQFF.

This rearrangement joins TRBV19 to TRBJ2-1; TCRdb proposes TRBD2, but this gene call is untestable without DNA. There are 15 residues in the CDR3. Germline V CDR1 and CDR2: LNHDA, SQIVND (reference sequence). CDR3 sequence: CASSINGGGPDEQFF.

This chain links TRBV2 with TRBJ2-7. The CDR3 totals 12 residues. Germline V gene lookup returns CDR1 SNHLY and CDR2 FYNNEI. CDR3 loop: CASSPGFYEQYF.

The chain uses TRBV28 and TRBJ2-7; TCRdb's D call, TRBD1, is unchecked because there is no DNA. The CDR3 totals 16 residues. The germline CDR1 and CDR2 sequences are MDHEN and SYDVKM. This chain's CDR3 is CASSLSIWDTSYEQYF.

CDR3 sequence: CASSYRGAEAFF. The chain carries TRBV6-5 and TRBJ1-1; TCRdb names TRBD1, which stays unverified in the absence of DNA. Looked up from germline, CDR1 is MNHEY and CDR2 is SVGAGI. CDR3 length: 12 amino acids.

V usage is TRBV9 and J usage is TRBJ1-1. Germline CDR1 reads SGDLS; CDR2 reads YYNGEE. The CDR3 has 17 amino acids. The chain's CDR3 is CASSVEKARGFYTEAFF.

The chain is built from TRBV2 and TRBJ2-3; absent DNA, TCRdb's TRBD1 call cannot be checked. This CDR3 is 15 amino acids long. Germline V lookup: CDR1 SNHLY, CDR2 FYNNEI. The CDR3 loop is CASRSGGASTDTQYF.

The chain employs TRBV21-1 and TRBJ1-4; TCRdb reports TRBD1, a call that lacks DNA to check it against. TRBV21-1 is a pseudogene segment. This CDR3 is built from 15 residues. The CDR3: CASSKDRGHREKLFF.

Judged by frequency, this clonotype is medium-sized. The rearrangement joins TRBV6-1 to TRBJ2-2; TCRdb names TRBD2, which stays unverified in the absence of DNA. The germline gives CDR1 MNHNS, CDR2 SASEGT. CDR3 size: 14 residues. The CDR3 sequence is CASSVGGTNGELFF.

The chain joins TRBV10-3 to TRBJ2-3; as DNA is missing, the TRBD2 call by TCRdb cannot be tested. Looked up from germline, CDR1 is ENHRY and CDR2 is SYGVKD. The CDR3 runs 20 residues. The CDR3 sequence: CAISESPSGGRKTYTDTQYF.

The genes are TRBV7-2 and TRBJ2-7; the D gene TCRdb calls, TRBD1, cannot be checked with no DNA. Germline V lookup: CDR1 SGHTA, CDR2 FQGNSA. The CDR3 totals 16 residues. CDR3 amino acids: CASSLAWGRRPVEQYF.

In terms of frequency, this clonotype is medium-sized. This chain's CDR3 is CASKSREGAAEAFF. The rearrangement joins TRBV14 to TRBJ1-1; the D call of TRBD1 rests on TCRdb alone, since no DNA is present to check it. Germline assignment: CDR1 SGHDN and CDR2 FVKESK. CDR3 size: 14 residues.

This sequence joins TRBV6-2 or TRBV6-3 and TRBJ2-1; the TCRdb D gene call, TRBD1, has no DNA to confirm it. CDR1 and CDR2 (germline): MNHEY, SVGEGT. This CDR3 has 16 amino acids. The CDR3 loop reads CASSYTPGSSYNEQFF.